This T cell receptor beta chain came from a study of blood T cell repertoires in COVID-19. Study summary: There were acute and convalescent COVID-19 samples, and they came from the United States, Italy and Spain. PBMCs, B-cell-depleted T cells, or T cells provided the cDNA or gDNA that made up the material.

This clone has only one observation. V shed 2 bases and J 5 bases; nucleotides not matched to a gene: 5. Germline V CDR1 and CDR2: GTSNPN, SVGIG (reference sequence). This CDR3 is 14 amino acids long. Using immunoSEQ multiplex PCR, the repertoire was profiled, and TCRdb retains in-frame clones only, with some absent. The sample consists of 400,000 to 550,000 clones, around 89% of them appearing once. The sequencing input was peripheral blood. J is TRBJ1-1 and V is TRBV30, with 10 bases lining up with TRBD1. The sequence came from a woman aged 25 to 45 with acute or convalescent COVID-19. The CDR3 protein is CAWSWDRGTTEAFF. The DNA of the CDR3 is TGTGCCTGGAGTTGGGACAGGGGAACAACTGAAGCTTTCTTT. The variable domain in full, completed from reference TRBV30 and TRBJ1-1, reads SQTIHQWPATLVQPVGSPLSLECTVEGTSNPNLYWYRQAAGRGLQLLFYSVGIGQISSEVPQNLSASRPQDRQFILSSKKLLLSDSGFYLCAWSWDRGTTEAFFGQGTRLTVV.